The 23 T cell receptor beta chains given below trace back to one sample, sequenced in a study of cytomegalovirus exposure and HLA in healthy donors. PCR used 60 Vbeta primers and 13 Jbeta primers. Libraries were prepared by immunoSEQ multiplex PCR; TCRdb keeps only in-frame clonotypes and omits some of them. The sample yields almost 200,000 clones, 70% to 80% seen once. Sequenced: PBMCs. The receptors stem from a male donor in good health and CMV-seropositive.

This rearrangement joins TRBV19 to TRBJ2-5; TRBD1 is a possible D gene (6 bases). Germline V gene data show CDR1 as LNHDA and CDR2 as SQIVND (reference sequence). The V end lost 2 bases, the J end lost 1 base, and 8 bases lay between the germline ends. The CDR3 runs to 14 residues. The CDR3 DNA reads as TGTGCCAGTAGTATACCAGGGGTCCAAGAGACCCAGTACTTC. It specifies CASSIPGVQETQYF.

This chain joins TRBV27 and TRBJ2-7; maybe TRBD1 (5 bases). The ends were cut back, 6 bases at V and 2 bases at J, with 11 bases in the middle. The germline CDR1 and CDR2 sequences are MNHEY and SMNVEV (reference sequence). This CDR3 is built from 13 residues. The CDR3 reads CASRAPGTYEQYF. CDR3 DNA sequence: TGTGCCAGCAGGGCCCCAGGGACCTACGAGCAGTACTTC.

The chain has TRBV5-6 and TRBJ1-1; 8 nucleotides agree with TRBD1. This CDR3 comprises 15 residues. Germline-derived CDR1 and CDR2 are SGHDT and YYEEEE. The V and J ends lost 0 bases and 5 bases, in that order; junction bases with no gene match: 6. CDR3 in DNA: TGTGCCAGCAGCTTGGTTGCAGGGGGCTGGACTGAAGCTTTCTTT. Encoded protein: CASSLVAGGWTEAFF.

The genes are TRBV7-2 and TRBJ2-2; 9 bases line up with TRBD2. V lost 4 bases to trimming and J lost 7 bases; unmatched junction nucleotides: 7. Germline CDR1 reads SGHTA; CDR2 reads FQGNSA. There are 15 residues in the CDR3. In DNA form, the CDR3 reads TGTGCCAGCAGCTCCTTAGCGGGAGCGGGCGGGGAGCTGTTTTTT. Protein product: CASSSLAGAGGELFF.

In this sample, this clone turned up once. The CDR3 is CARSQTSSEQFF. DNA of the CDR3: TGTGCCAGAAGCCAGACTAGCAGTGAGCAGTTCTTC. This rearrangement joins TRBV5-3 to TRBJ2-1, with 7 bases identical to TRBD2. TRBV5-3 is given ORF status, its function remaining uncertain. V lost 4 bases and J lost 9; bases outside the gene matches: 4. This CDR3 has 12 amino acids.

The rearrangement joins TRBV10-3 to TRBJ2-1, with TRBD2 matching over 10 bases. The germline V gene has CDR1 ENHRY and CDR2 SYGVKD. The V and J ends lost 0 bases and 9 bases, in that order; junction bases with no gene match: 8. This CDR3 is built from 16 residues. Here the CDR3 DNA reads TGTGCCATCAGTGAGTCGAATAGCGGGGGGAATGGTGAGCAGTTCTTC. This codes for CAISESNSGGNGEQFF.

The V gene is TRBV10-3, the J gene TRBJ2-1, with D perhaps matching TRBD1 (6 bases). V was pared by 7 bases and J by 0 bases, with 19 bases between. CDR1 and CDR2 (germline): ENHRY, SYGVKD. This CDR3 has 17 amino acids. CDR3 in amino acids: CAITPYGTGSSYNEQFF. DNA of the CDR3: TGTGCCATCACCCCCTACGGCACAGGGAGCTCCTACAATGAGCAGTTCTTC.

V usage is TRBV4-3 and J usage is TRBJ2-1, with 9 bases matching TRBD2. Germline assignment: CDR1 LGHNA and CDR2 YSLEER. Unmatched junction bases numbered 14, after V lost 1 base and J lost 7 bases. The CDR3 covers 18 residues. CDR3 sequence: CASSQVPGGGAFRNEQFF. In DNA, the CDR3 is TGCGCCAGCAGCCAAGTACCGGGCGGGGGGGCGTTTCGGAATGAGCAGTTCTTC.

Details on this clone: The same CDR3 also results from other DNA sequences found in this sample. The V call is TRBV2, the J call TRBJ1-3; 8 bases map to TRBD1. The germline V gene encodes CDR1 SNHLY and CDR2 FYNNEI. Trimming cost V 3 bases and J 0 bases; bases outside gene matches: 4. The CDR3 has 16 residues. CDR3 bases: TGTGCCAGCAGTGAGGGGACAGGAAACTCTGGAAACACCATATATTTT. This gives the protein CASSEGTGNSGNTIYF.

The chain links TRBV7-9 to TRBJ1-1; tentatively, D is TRBD1 (5 bases). With 5 bases removed from V and 2 bases from J, the gap between germline ends came to 12 bases. Germline lookup yields CDR1 SEHNR and CDR2 FQNEAQ (reference sequence). CDR3 size: 14 residues. The CDR3 loop is CASSPQTDNTEAFF. The CDR3 nucleotides read TGTGCCAGCAGCCCCCAGACAGATAACACTGAAGCTTTCTTT.

The genes are TRBV7-2 and TRBJ2-1; 8 nucleotides align to TRBD2. CDR3 size: 16 residues. Per the germline V gene, CDR1 is SGHTA and CDR2 is FQGNSA. With 0 bases clipped from V and 3 bases from J, the junction kept 4 bases outside the gene matches. Here the CDR3 reads CASSLAGSGNYNEQFF. The CDR3 DNA reads TGTGCCAGCAGCTTAGCGGGTAGCGGGAACTACAATGAGCAGTTCTTC.

This rearrangement joins TRBV28 to TRBJ2-6; D perhaps matches TRBD2 (5 bases). Germline V gene lookup returns CDR1 MDHEN and CDR2 SYDVKM. There are 14 residues in the CDR3. The V and J ends lost 5 bases and 0 bases respectively, with 5 bases between them. The CDR3 spells CASSTSSGANVLTF. The CDR3 DNA sequence: TGTGCCAGCAGTACTAGCTCTGGGGCCAACGTCCTGACTTTC.

This clone appeared once. CDR3: CASSGWATDTQYF. The CDR3 DNA reads TGTGCCAGCAGTGGGTGGGCCACAGATACGCAGTATTTT. This chain joins TRBV6-6 and TRBJ2-3; D not certain. CDR3 length: 13 residues. Trimming removed 5 bases from V and 2 bases from J, with 8 bases in between. Germline assignment: CDR1 MNHNY and CDR2 SVGAGI (reference sequence).

The chain couples TRBV19 to TRBJ1-5; D is uncertain. The germline gives CDR1 LNHDA, CDR2 SQIVND (reference sequence). The ends were cut back, 3 bases at V and 6 bases at J, with 12 bases in the middle. The CDR3 is 14 amino acids. The CDR3: CASSIGRSGQPQHF. CDR3 DNA: TGTGCCAGTAGTATTGGTCGGTCGGGTCAGCCCCAGCATTTT.

The gene calls are TRBV5-1 and TRBJ2-2; TRBD1 agrees at 7 bases. The trim removed 2 bases at V and 6 bases at J, leaving 7 bases unmatched. Germline V gene sequence: CDR1 SGHRS, CDR2 YFSETQ. The CDR3 spans 15 residues. DNA of the CDR3: TGCGCCAGCAGCTTCCAGGGGGTCCCCGCCGGGGAGCTGTTTTTT. Translated, it gives CASSFQGVPAGELFF.

The chain combines TRBV2 with TRBJ2-5; possibly TRBD2 for D (6 bases). Trimming removed 6 bases at V and 5 bases at J, with 19 bases between. Germline assignment: CDR1 SNHLY and CDR2 FYNNEI. The CDR3 runs 15 residues. The CDR3 reads CASRYSGPGAETQYF. The CDR3 DNA reads as TGTGCCAGCAGATACAGCGGGCCAGGCGCGGAGACCCAGTACTTC.

This chain joins TRBV9 and TRBJ1-4; possible D gene TRBD1, 5 bases. This CDR3 is built from 14 residues. V lost 6 bases, J lost 8 bases, and 17 bases lay in between. In germline, CDR1 is SGDLS, CDR2 YYNGEE. Here the CDR3 reads CASNEGRAGEKLFF. CDR3 sequence (DNA): TGTGCCAGCAACGAGGGGCGCGCGGGGGAAAAACTGTTTTTT. The full variable domain, rest sourced from reference TRBV9 and TRBJ1-4, is DSGVTQTPKHLITATGQRVTLRCSPRSGDLSVYWYQQSLDQGLQFLIQYYNGEERAKGNILERFSAQQFPDLHSELNLSSLELGDSALYFCASNEGRAGEKLFFGSGTQLSVL.

The rearrangement links TRBV7-8 to TRBJ2-5, with D unresolved. This CDR3 is 13 amino acids long. Trimming took 6 bases from V and 5 from J, leaving 13 bases between them. Germline CDR1 is SGHVS and CDR2 is FQNEAQ. In nucleotides, the CDR3 is TGTGCCAGCAGTCCAGGTCCCCAGGAGACCCAGTACTTC. It is translated as CASSPGPQETQYF.

The V gene is TRBV5-1, the J gene TRBJ2-2; a possible D gene is TRBD2 (6 bases). Trimming removed 4 bases at V and 2 bases at J, with 15 bases between. Germline CDR1 SGHRS, CDR2 YFSETQ. The CDR3 runs 16 residues. The DNA for the CDR3 is TGCGCCAGCAGCGGGCCCTCCGGGAGCAACACCGGGGAGCTGTTTTTT. Translation gives CASSGPSGSNTGELFF.

V gene TRBV9 combines with J gene TRBJ2-7; D possibly corresponds to TRBD2 (6 bases). The V end was cut by 2 bases, the J end by 2 bases, with 11 bases between. The CDR3 sequence is 14 residues long. Germline CDR1 reads SGDLS; CDR2 reads YYNGEE. The CDR3 DNA follows: TGTGCCAGCAGCGTTTCTAGCGCTACCTACGAGCAGTACTTC. This encodes CASSVSSATYEQYF. Together with reference TRBV9 and TRBJ2-7, the CDR3 gives the full variable domain: DSGVTQTPKHLITATGQRVTLRCSPRSGDLSVYWYQQSLDQGLQFLIQYYNGEERAKGNILERFSAQQFPDLHSELNLSSLELGDSALYFCASSVSSATYEQYFGPGTRLTVT.

This clone appeared a few times. This chain links TRBV4-3 with TRBJ2-5; a possible D gene is TRBD1 (5 bases). Germline loops: CDR1 LGHNA, CDR2 YSLEER. The CDR3 loop spans 15 amino acids. Trimming removed 4 bases from V and 5 bases from J, with 17 bases in between. In nucleotides, the CDR3 is TGCGCCAGCAGCCCATTCTCCAGGGTGGGGGAGACCCAGTACTTC. Translated: CASSPFSRVGETQYF.

V usage is TRBV10-2 and J usage is TRBJ1-1; no clear D gene. Deletions cut 6 bases from V and 0 bases from J, with 5 bases between. The CDR3 has 12 residues. The germline V gene encodes CDR1 WSHSY and CDR2 SAAADI. The CDR3 DNA follows: TGCGCCAGCAGACACGTGAACACTGAAGCTTTCTTT. It specifies CASRHVNTEAFF.

The gene calls are TRBV7-2 and TRBJ2-2; D is ambiguous. CDR1 SGHTA and CDR2 FQGNSA come from the germline V gene. This CDR3 region has 12 residues. Trimming pared 5 bases from V and 7 bases from J, leaving 8 bases between. Written as DNA, the CDR3 is TGTGCCAGCAGCCCCCTCGGCGGGGAGCTGTTTTTT. Amino acids: CASSPLGGELFF.